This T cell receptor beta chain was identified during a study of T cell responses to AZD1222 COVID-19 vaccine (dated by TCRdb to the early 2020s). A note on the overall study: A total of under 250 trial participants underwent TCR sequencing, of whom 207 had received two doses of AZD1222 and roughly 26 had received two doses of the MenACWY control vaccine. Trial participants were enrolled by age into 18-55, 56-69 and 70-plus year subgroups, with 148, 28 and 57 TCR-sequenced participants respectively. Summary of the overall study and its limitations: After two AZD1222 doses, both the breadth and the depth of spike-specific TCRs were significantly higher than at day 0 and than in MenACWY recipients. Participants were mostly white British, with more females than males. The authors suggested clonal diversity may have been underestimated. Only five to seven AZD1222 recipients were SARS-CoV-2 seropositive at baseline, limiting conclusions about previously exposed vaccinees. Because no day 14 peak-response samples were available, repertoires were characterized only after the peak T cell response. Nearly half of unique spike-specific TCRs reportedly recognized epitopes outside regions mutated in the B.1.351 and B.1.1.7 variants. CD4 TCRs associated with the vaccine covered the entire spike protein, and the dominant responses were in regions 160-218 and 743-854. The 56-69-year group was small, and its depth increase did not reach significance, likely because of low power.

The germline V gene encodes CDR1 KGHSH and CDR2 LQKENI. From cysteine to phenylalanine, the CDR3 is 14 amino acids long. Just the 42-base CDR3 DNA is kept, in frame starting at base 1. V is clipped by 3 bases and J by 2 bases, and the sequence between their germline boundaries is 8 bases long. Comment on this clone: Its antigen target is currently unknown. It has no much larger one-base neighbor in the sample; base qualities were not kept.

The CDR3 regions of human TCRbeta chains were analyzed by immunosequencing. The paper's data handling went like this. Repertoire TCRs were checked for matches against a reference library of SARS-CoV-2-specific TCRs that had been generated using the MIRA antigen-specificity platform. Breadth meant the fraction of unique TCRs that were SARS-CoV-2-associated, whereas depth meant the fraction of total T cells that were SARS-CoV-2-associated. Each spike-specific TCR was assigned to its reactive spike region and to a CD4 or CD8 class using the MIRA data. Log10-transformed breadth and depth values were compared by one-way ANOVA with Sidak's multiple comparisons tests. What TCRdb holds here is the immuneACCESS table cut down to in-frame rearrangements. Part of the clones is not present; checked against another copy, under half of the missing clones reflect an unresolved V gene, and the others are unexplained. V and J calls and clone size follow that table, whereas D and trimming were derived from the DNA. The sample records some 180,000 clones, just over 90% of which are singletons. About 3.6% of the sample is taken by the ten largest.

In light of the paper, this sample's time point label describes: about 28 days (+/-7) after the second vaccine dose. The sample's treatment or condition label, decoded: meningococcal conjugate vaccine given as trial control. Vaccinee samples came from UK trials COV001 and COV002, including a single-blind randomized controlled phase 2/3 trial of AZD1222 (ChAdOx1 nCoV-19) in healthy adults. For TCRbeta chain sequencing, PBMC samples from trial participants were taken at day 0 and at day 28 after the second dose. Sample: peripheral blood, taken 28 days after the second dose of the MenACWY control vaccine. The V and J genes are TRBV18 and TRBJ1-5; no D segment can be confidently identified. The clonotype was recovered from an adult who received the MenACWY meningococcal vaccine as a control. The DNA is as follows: TGTGCCAGCTCACCCTCCCGAGGCAATCAGCCCCAGCATTTT. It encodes CASSPSRGNQPQHF. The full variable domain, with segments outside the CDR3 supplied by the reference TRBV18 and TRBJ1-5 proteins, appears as NAGVMQNPRHLVRRRGQEARLRCSPMKGHSHVYWYRQLPEEGLKFMVYLQKENIIDESGMPKERFSAEFPKEGPSILRIQQVVRGDSAAYFCASSPSRGNQPQHFGDGTRLSIL.